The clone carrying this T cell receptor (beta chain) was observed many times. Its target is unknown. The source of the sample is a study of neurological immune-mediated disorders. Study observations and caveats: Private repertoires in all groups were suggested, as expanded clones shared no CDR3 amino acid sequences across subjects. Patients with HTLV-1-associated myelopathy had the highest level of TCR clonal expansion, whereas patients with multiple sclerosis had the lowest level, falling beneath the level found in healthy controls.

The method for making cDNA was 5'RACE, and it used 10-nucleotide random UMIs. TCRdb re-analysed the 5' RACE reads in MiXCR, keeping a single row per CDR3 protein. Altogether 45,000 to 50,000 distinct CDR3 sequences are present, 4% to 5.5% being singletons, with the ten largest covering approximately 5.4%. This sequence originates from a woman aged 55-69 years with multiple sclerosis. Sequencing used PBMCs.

The CDR3 loop is CSVVGAGRGIQYF. The CDR3 nucleotides are TGCAGCGTTGTTGGGGCAGGGCGAGGCATTCAGTACTTC. The chain joins TRBV29-1 to TRBJ2-4; tentatively, D is TRBD1 (5 bases). The CDR3 spans 13 residues. Germline-derived CDR1 and CDR2 are SQVTM and ANQGSEA. Trimming pared 4 bases from V and 9 bases from J, leaving 16 bases between.